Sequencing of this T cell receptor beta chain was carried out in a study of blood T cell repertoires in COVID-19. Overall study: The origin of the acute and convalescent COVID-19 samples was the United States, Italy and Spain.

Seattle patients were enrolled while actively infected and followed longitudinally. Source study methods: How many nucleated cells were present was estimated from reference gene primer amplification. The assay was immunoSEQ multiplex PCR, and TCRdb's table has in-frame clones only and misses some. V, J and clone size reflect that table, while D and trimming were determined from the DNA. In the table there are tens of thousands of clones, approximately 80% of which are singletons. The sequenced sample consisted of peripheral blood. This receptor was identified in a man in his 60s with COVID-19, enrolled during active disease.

The CDR3 coding sequence is TGCGCCAGCAGCGCGGACTCCTACGAGCAGTACTTC. This encodes CASSADSYEQYF. The chain combines TRBV5-1 with TRBJ2-7; unclear D gene. V lost 4 bases and J 0 bases, leaving 5 bases between the germline ends. CDR3 length: 12 amino acids. Germline lookup yields CDR1 SGHRS and CDR2 YFSETQ.